The 10 T cell receptor beta chains below all came from one sample that was sequenced in a study of T cells after yellow fever vaccination. TCRdb reanalysed the 5' RACE reads using MiXCR and keeps one entry per CDR3 protein. The data show more than 300,000 distinct CDR3 sequences, about 11% seen once. The sample here was CD4+ T cells sorted from PBMCs, taken 45 days after the yellow fever booster vaccination. The receptor set was obtained from a man aged 18-30 years who received the YFV17D yellow fever vaccine.

This clonotype was counted between two and nine times. V is TRBV25-1 and J is TRBJ1-6; 8 bases line up with TRBD1. J lost 11 bases, V lost 3 bases, and 6 bases had no gene match. Per the germline V gene, CDR1 is MGHDK and CDR2 is SYGVNS. There are 14 residues in the CDR3. CDR3: CASSDWTGLAPLHF. CDR3 in DNA: TGTGCCAGCAGTGATTGGACAGGGCTGGCACCCCTCCACTTT.

This clonotype was picked up a small number of times. J is TRBJ1-2 and V is TRBV6-1, with TRBD1 matching over 8 bases. Trimming at V came to 4 bases and at J to 7 bases, leaving 5 bases not matched to a gene. Germline values: CDR1 MNHNS, CDR2 SASEGT. The CDR3 loop spans 13 amino acids. This CDR3 reads CASSVDRGLGYTF. Here the CDR3 DNA reads TGTGCCAGCAGTGTAGACAGGGGTCTTGGCTACACCTTC.

The chain recombines TRBV5-1 with TRBJ1-1; D perhaps matches TRBD1 (6 bases). Trimming removed 5 bases from V and 0 bases from J, with 8 bases in between. The CDR3 sequence is 13 residues long. CDR1 is SGHRS and CDR2 is YFSETQ in the germline V gene. CDR3 DNA: TGCGCCAGCAGTAAGGGGGTGAACACTGAAGCTTTCTTT. This translates into CASSKGVNTEAFF. The complete variable domain, with remaining parts taken from reference TRBV5-1 and TRBJ1-1, reads KAGVTQTPRYLIKTRGQQVTLSCSPISGHRSVSWYQQTPGQGLQFLFEYFSETQRNKGNFPGRFSGRQFSNSRSEMNVSTLELGDSALYLCASSKGVNTEAFFGQGTRLTVV.

This clonotype was counted only a few times. The chain is built from TRBV2 and TRBJ2-1, with 7 bases identical to TRBD1. Germline V lookup: CDR1 SNHLY, CDR2 FYNNEI. The trim removed 6 bases at V and 5 bases at J, leaving 13 bases unmatched. This CDR3 is built from 16 residues. The CDR3 region has the DNA TGTGCCAGCAGGGAGACAGGGAACCCATCCAACAATGAGCAGTTCTTC. Translating it yields CASRETGNPSNNEQFF.

The genes are TRBV7-9 and TRBJ2-2; 9 nucleotides agree with TRBD2. The germline gives CDR1 SEHNR, CDR2 FQNEAQ (reference sequence). The trim removed 11 bases at V and 3 bases at J, leaving 10 bases unmatched. The CDR3 loop spans 15 amino acids. The CDR3 sequence is CAPHRASGDTGELFF. The CDR3 bases are TGTGCCCCCCACCGGGCTAGCGGGGACACCGGGGAGCTGTTTTTT.

V gene TRBV6-5 combines with J gene TRBJ2-7, with 10 bases that match TRBD2. Trimming removed 6 bases from V and 2 bases from J; junction bases left unmatched: 4. Germline CDR1 is MNHEY and CDR2 is SVGAGI. There are 14 residues in the CDR3. Written as DNA, the CDR3 is TGTGCCAGCAGGGTAGCGGGGGGTACCTACGAGCAGTACGTC. Residues: CASRVAGGTYEQYV.

This clonotype has just a few counts. The V call is TRBV6-5, the J call TRBJ1-6; TRBD1 is a possible D gene (5 bases). CDR3 length: 12 residues. Germline V CDR1 and CDR2: MNHEY, SVGAGI. Trimming removed 5 bases at V and 14 bases at J, with 13 bases between. CDR3 loop: CASSPDSGTLHF. CDR3 sequence (DNA): TGTGCCAGCAGTCCAGACAGTGGTACCCTCCACTTT.

The chain joins TRBV19 to TRBJ2-2, with 10 bases fitting TRBD1. The germline CDR1 and CDR2 sequences are LNHDA and SQIVND (reference sequence). J was trimmed by 5 bases and V by 3 bases; bases with no gene match: 3. The CDR3 consists of 15 residues. The CDR3 nucleotides read TGTGCCAGTAGTATGGGACAGGGGACAACCGGGGAGCTGTTTTTT. Its translation: CASSMGQGTTGELFF.

This clonotype has a handful of counts. The chain joins TRBV7-9 to TRBJ1-1; perhaps TRBD1 as D (5 bases). Trimming left V 2 bases short and J 3 bases short, with 13 bases between. The CDR3 runs 15 residues. Germline CDR1 reads SEHNR; CDR2 reads FQNEAQ (reference sequence). Written as DNA, the CDR3 is TGTGCCAGCAGCTTATCGTACAGGAGGGACACTGAAGCTTTCTTT. Translated: CASSLSYRRDTEAFF.

The table lists this clonotype with a few counts. CDR3 coding DNA: TGTGCCAGTAGTATGCCCAGGGGAGGCACCGGGGAGCTGTTTTTT. Amino acids: CASSMPRGGTGELFF. The chain couples TRBV19 to TRBJ2-2; D is tentatively TRBD1 or TRBD2 (6 bases each). The germline V gene encodes CDR1 LNHDA and CDR2 SQIVND (reference sequence). V was clipped by 3 bases and J by 4 bases, with 12 bases between them. The CDR3 loop spans 15 amino acids.